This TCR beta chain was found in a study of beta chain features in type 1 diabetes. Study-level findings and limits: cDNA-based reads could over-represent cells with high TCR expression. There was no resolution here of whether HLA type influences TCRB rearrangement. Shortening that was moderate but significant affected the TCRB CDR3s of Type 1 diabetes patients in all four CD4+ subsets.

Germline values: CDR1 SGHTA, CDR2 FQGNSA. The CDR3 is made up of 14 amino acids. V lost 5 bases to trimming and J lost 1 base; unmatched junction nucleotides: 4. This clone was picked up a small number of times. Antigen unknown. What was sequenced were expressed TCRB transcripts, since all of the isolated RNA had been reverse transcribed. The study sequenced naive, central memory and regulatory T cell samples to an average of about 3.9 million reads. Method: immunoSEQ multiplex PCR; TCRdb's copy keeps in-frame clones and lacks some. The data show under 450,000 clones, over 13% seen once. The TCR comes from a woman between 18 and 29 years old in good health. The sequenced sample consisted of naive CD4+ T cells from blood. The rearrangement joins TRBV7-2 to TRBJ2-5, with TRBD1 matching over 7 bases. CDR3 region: CASSPGQTQETQYF. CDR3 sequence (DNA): TGTGCCAGCAGCCCGGGACAGACCCAAGAGACCCAGTACTTC. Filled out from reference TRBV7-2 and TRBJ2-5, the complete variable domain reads GAGVSQSPSNKVTEKGKDVELRCDPISGHTALYWYRQSLGQGLEFLIYFQGNSAPDKSGLPSDRFSAERTGGSVSTLTIQRTQQEDSAVYLCASSPGQTQETQYFGPGTRLLVL.